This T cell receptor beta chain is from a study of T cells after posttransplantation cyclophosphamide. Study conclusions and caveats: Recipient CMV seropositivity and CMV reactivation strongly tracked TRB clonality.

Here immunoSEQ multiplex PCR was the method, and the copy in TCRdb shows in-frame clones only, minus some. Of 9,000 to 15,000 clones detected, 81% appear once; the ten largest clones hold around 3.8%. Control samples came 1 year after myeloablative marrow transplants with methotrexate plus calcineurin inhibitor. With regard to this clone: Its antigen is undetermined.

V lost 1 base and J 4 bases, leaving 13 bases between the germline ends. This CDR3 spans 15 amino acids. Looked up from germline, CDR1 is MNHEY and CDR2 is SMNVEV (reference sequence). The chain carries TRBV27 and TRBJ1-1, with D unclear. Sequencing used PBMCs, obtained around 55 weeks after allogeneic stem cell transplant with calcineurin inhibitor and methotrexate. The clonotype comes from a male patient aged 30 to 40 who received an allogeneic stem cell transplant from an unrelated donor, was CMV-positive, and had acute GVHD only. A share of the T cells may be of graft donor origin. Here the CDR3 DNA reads TGTGCCAGCAGTTTATACGACTCTTCGACCACTGAAGCTTTCTTT. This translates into CASSLYDSSTTEAFF.